This TCR beta chain is drawn from a study of post-analysis software for immune sequencing data. This clonotype has just a few counts. TCR beta libraries were prepared from cDNA with unique molecular identifiers. One entry per CDR3 protein, called by TCRdb with MiXCR from the PCR reads. The sample has about 430,000 distinct CDR3 sequences, 30% to 45% seen once; the top ten hold approximately 7.1%. The sample taken for sequencing was blood. The receptor was derived from a girl under 10 years old with multiple sclerosis.

CDR3 sequence reads: CSVDGHVTEAFF. As DNA, the CDR3 is TGCAGTGTAGATGGGCATGTCACTGAAGCTTTCTTT. V usage is TRBV20-1 and J usage is TRBJ1-1; no definite D call. From germline, CDR1 is DFQATT and CDR2 SNEGSKA (reference sequence). This CDR3 region has 12 residues. V lost 7 bases and J 4 bases, leaving 13 bases between the germline ends.